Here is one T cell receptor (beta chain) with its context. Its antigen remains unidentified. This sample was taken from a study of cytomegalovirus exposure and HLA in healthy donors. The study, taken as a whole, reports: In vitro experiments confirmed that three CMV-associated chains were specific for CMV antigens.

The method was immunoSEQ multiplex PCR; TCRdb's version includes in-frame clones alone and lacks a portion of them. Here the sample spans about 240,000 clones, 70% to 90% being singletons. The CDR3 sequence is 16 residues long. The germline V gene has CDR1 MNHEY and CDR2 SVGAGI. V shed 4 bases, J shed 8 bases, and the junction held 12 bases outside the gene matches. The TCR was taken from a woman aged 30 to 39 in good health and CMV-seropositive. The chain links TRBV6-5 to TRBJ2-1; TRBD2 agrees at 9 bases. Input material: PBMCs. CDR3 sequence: CASSLFGTSSRHEQFF. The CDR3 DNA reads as TGTGCCAGCAGTTTGTTCGGGACTAGCAGCCGACATGAGCAGTTCTTC.